A selection of T cell receptor beta chains follows, all from one sample in a study of blood T cell repertoires in COVID-19. Some clones are missing from TCRdb's copy, which holds only in-frame ones; the method was immunoSEQ multiplex PCR. The sample has approximately 15,000 clones; approximately 73% are singletons. The sample was peripheral blood. These receptors originate from a man between 65 and 85 years old with acute or convalescent COVID-19. CDR3s include the opening cysteine and the closing phenylalanine or tryptophan. D genes are given only for firm matches. Only part of the rows carry a size: once, few, many, or a class if the clone is expanded.

v_gene,abundance,j_gene,d_gene,CDR3aa,CDR3nt
TRBV2,.,TRBJ1-6,TRBD1,CASKGQVNNSPLHF,TGTGCCAGCAAAGGACAGGTTAACAATTCACCCCTCCACTTT
TRBV28,.,TRBJ1-2,TRBD1,CASLQGIVGVGAYTF,TGTGCCAGCCTACAGGGGATAGTAGGGGTGGGGGCCTACACCTTC
TRBV6-1,few,TRBJ2-7,.,CASSDRGNEQYF,TGTGCCAGCAGTGACAGGGGTAACGAGCAGTACTTC
TRBV7-9,once,TRBJ1-2,.,CASSRDTRTVGYTF,TGTGCCAGCAGCCGGGACACGAGAACCGTTGGCTACACCTTC
TRBV2,medium-sized,TRBJ1-2,.,CASLTPGIYGYTF,TGTGCCAGCCTTACGCCGGGGATCTATGGCTACACCTTC
TRBV7-9,once,TRBJ2-1,.,CASRESYNEQFF,TGTGCCAGCAGGGAGTCCTACAATGAGCAGTTCTTC
TRBV28,.,TRBJ1-5,TRBD1,CASGDRAVKPQHF,TGTGCCAGCGGTGACAGGGCCGTAAAGCCCCAGCATTTT
TRBV4-2,few,TRBJ2-2,.,CASSQDSTGELFF,TGTGCCAGCAGCCAAGACAGTACCGGGGAGCTGTTTTTT
TRBV9,.,TRBJ2-2,TRBD2,CASSVTSGGGELFF,TGTGCCAGCAGCGTAACTAGCGGAGGCGGGGAGCTGTTTTTT
TRBV7-9,.,TRBJ1-3,TRBD1,CASSRQGAAGNTIYF,TGTGCCAGCAGCCGACAGGGGGCAGCAGGAAACACCATATATTTT
TRBV11-3,.,TRBJ2-1,TRBD2,CASSYRGVSDEQFF,TGTGCCAGCAGTTATCGGGGGGTCTCGGATGAGCAGTTCTTC
TRBV7-9,.,TRBJ2-3,TRBD2,CASSRGTSGRGDTQYF,TGTGCCAGCAGCCGCGGGACTAGCGGGAGAGGGGATACGCAGTATTTT
TRBV6-5,.,TRBJ1-4,.,CASRQGPGREKLFF,TGTGCCAGCCGTCAGGGCCCCGGAAGGGAAAAACTGTTTTTT
TRBV30,.,TRBJ1-2,TRBD1,CAWSRQGASIYGYTF,TGTGCCTGGAGCCGTCAGGGGGCATCGATCTATGGCTACACCTTC
TRBV18,.,TRBJ2-7,TRBD2,CASSQSTSGRYEQYF,TGTGCCAGCTCGCAATCGACTAGCGGGAGGTACGAGCAGTACTTC
TRBV7-2,few,TRBJ2-3,.,CASSLVWPERARF,TGTGCCAGCAGCTTAGTGTGGCCCGAGAGGGCCCGATTT
TRBV27,.,TRBJ2-3,.,CASSSTGPDTQYF,TGTGCCAGCAGTTCTACAGGGCCGGATACGCAGTATTTT
TRBV9,medium-sized,TRBJ2-7,.,CASSVGQDYEQYF,TGTGCCAGCAGCGTAGGTCAGGACTACGAGCAGTACTTC
TRBV7-9,.,TRBJ1-2,TRBD1,CASSLVGQGGYGYTF,TGTGCCAGCAGCTTAGTCGGACAGGGGGGCTATGGCTACACCTTC
TRBV7-9,few,TRBJ1-1,TRBD1,CASSFSGGAIEAFF,TGTGCCAGCAGCTTTTCAGGGGGCGCGATCGAAGCTTTCTTT
TRBV28,.,TRBJ1-6,.,CASIPSVYNSPLHF,TGTGCCAGCATACCCTCGGTTTATAATTCACCCCTCCACTTT
TRBV7-2,.,TRBJ1-2,TRBD1,CASSLNRGRDGYTF,TGTGCCAGCAGCTTGAACAGGGGGCGCGATGGCTACACCTTC
TRBV28,few,TRBJ1-1,TRBD1,CANLQGALAEAFF,TGTGCCAACCTACAGGGGGCGCTGGCTGAAGCTTTCTTT
TRBV28,.,TRBJ2-7,.,CASSYRPGQFYEQYF,TGTGCCAGCAGTTACCGACCCGGACAGTTCTACGAGCAGTACTTC
TRBV28,.,TRBJ1-2,.,CASATAIGYTF,TGTGCCAGCGCAACTGCGATAGGCTACACCTTC
TRBV3-1/TRBV3-2,.,TRBJ1-1,.,CASSQERQLNTEAFF,TGTGCCAGCAGCCAAGAGAGGCAGCTGAACACTGAAGCTTTCTTT
TRBV7-2,few,TRBJ2-3,.,CASSLRPLGFDTQYF,TGTGCCAGCAGCTTAAGGCCCCTAGGATTTGATACGCAGTATTTT
TRBV7-2,.,TRBJ1-1,.,CASSPRRGQNTEAFF,TGTGCCAGCAGCCCCCGTAGGGGACAGAACACTGAAGCTTTCTTT
TRBV19,.,TRBJ2-5,.,CASSRTVGTQYF,TGTGCCAGTAGTAGAACGGTCGGGACCCAGTACTTC
TRBV3-1/TRBV3-2,.,TRBJ1-1,.,CASSQVGVRGLGAFF,TGTGCCAGCAGCCAAGTCGGAGTAAGGGGTCTTGGGGCTTTCTTT
TRBV27,.,TRBJ1-1,TRBD1,CASSRQGMAEAFF,TGTGCCAGCAGTCGACAGGGGATGGCTGAAGCTTTCTTT
TRBV19,.,TRBJ2-3,TRBD1,CASSIGVQGSSTDTQYF,TGTGCCAGTAGTATAGGGGTACAGGGGTCTAGCACAGATACGCAGTATTTT
TRBV9,.,TRBJ1-6,.,CASSVTGSNSPLHF,TGTGCCAGCAGCGTTACAGGGAGTAATTCACCCCTCCACTTT
TRBV14,.,TRBJ2-7,TRBD2,CASSLRDFGTSSYEQYF,TGTGCCAGCAGCTTAAGAGATTTTGGGACTAGCTCCTACGAGCAGTACTTC
TRBV15,.,TRBJ2-5,.,CATSRRGQETQYF,TGTGCCACCAGCAGAAGGGGGCAAGAGACCCAGTACTTC
TRBV4-3,.,TRBJ2-5,.,CASSPGGNQETQYF,TGCGCCAGCAGCCCTGGGGGGAATCAAGAGACCCAGTACTTC
TRBV7-3,once,TRBJ2-1,TRBD1,CASSLRDRGSQQFF,TGTGCCAGCAGCCTCCGCGACAGGGGGTCTCAGCAGTTCTTC
TRBV5-6,few,TRBJ1-2,.,CASRLVAANYGYTF,TGTGCCAGCCGTTTAGTGGCGGCTAACTATGGCTACACCTTC
TRBV10-3,once,TRBJ1-6,.,CAISGGSGVPLHF,TGTGCCATCAGTGGGGGATCAGGGGTGCCCCTCCACTTT
TRBV14,.,TRBJ1-2,.,CASSQVDRFKTF,TGTGCCAGCAGCCAAGTCGACAGATTTAAGACCTTC
TRBV6-2/TRBV6-3,.,TRBJ2-1,TRBD2,CASSYSKLAGGGEQFF,TGTGCCAGCAGTTACTCGAAACTAGCGGGAGGAGGAGAGCAGTTCTTC
TRBV7-2,.,TRBJ1-6,TRBD1,CASRAGTGNSPLHF,TGTGCCAGCAGGGCCGGGACAGGGAATTCACCCCTCCACTTT
TRBV19,medium-sized,TRBJ2-5,TRBD2,CASASTSVETQYF,TGTGCCAGTGCCTCGACTAGCGTGGAGACCCAGTACTTC
TRBV28,.,TRBJ2-5,.,CASRPGQSRQAQYF,TGTGCCAGCAGACCCGGACAGTCCCGGCAGGCCCAGTACTTC
TRBV12-5,.,TRBJ1-4,.,CASGFQPTATFATNEKLFF,TGTGCTAGTGGTTTTCAACCGACAGCAACCTTTGCAACTAATGAAAAACTGTTTTTT
TRBV24-1,.,TRBJ2-3,TRBD1,CATAGGHTDTQYF,TGTGCCACCGCAGGGGGTCACACAGATACGCAGTATTTT
TRBV5-1,.,TRBJ1-5,.,CASSLTRGCNQPQHF,TGCGCCAGCAGCTTGACCAGGGGATGCAATCAGCCCCAGCATTTT
TRBV1,few,TRBJ1-6,.,CTSNRQVSNSPLHF,TGCACCAGCAACCGACAGGTTAGTAATTCACCCCTCCACTTT
TRBV6-6,.,TRBJ1-3,.,CASSLEFLAGNTIYF,TGTGCCAGCAGCCTCGAGTTTTTGGCTGGAAACACCATATATTTT
TRBV9,.,TRBJ1-6,.,CASSLNALYNSPLHF,TGTGCCAGCAGCCTCAACGCACTTTATAATTCACCCCTCCACTTT
TRBV6-5,once,TRBJ1-4,TRBD1,CASSRQGGNEKLFF,TGTGCCAGCAGTCGACAGGGGGGGAATGAAAAACTGTTTTTT
TRBV14,few,TRBJ1-2,.,CASSLAGHGGFDGYTF,TGTGCCAGCAGCCTTGCTGGACACGGGGGATTCGATGGCTACACCTTC
TRBV12-2,.,TRBJ2-7,.,CASRLPGQGIYEQYF,TGTGCAAGTCGCTTGCCGGGACAGGGTATCTACGAGCAGTACTTC
TRBV5-1,.,TRBJ1-2,.,CASSLAGVNYGYTF,TGCGCCAGCAGCTTGGCCGGGGTGAACTATGGCTACACCTTC
TRBV6-2/TRBV6-3,.,TRBJ2-1,.,CASSYSRVVNEQFF,TGTGCCAGCAGTTATTCCCGGGTGGTGAATGAGCAGTTCTTC